These 23 T cell receptor beta chains were all obtained from the same sample, sequenced in a study of blood T cell repertoires in COVID-19. Using immunoSEQ multiplex PCR, the repertoire was profiled, and TCRdb retains in-frame clones only, with some absent. The data hold about 180,000 clones, with 88% observed a single time. The material sequenced was PBMCs or T cells enriched from blood (not recorded which). Receptors originate from a woman between 18 and 30 years old who had recovered from COVID-19.

This chain links TRBV6-5 with TRBJ1-1, with D unresolved. V was cut by 2 bases and J by 2 bases, with 6 bases left in between. Germline CDR1 reads MNHEY; CDR2 reads SVGAGI. This CDR3 comprises 13 residues. The CDR3: CASSYERNTEAFF. The CDR3 region has the DNA TGTGCCAGCAGTTACGAGCGTAACACTGAAGCTTTCTTT.

This rearrangement joins TRBV28 to TRBJ1-2; D is perhaps TRBD1 (5 bases). This CDR3 has 15 residues. Germline V gene sequence: CDR1 MDHEN, CDR2 SYDVKM. The V end was cut by 5 bases, the J end by 5 bases, with 18 bases between. CDR3: CASSEPAQETYGYTF. Written as DNA, the CDR3 is TGTGCCAGCAGTGAACCAGCACAGGAGACTTATGGCTACACCTTC.

The chain employs TRBV14 and TRBJ2-1, with D unclear. V was pared by 2 bases and J by 4 bases, with 12 bases between. The CDR3 contains 15 residues. Germline V gives CDR1 SGHDN, CDR2 FVKESK. The DNA of the CDR3 is TGTGCCAGCAGCCAAAGCCTCCTACCGTACAATGAGCAGTTCTTC. Translating gives CASSQSLLPYNEQFF.

The chain uses TRBV2 and TRBJ1-6; D perhaps matches TRBD1 (5 bases). The CDR3 is 15 amino acids. Germline lookup yields CDR1 SNHLY and CDR2 FYNNEI. With 4 bases removed from V and 5 bases from J, the gap between germline ends came to 12 bases. This chain's CDR3 is CASSVATVHNSPLHF. As DNA, the CDR3 is TGTGCCAGCAGTGTCGCGACAGTACATAATTCACCCCTCCACTTT.

The chain uses TRBV15 and TRBJ2-3; D ambiguous. V shed 3 bases and J shed 0 bases, with 13 bases lying between them. The CDR3 has 16 amino acids. Per germline, CDR1 LNHNV and CDR2 YYDKDF (reference sequence). CDR3 amino acids: CATSSRVSASTDTQYF. In DNA form, the CDR3 reads TGTGCCACCAGCAGCCGCGTGAGCGCTAGCACAGATACGCAGTATTTT.

This chain joins TRBV28 and TRBJ1-1; no definite D call. The germline V gene encodes CDR1 MDHEN and CDR2 SYDVKM. The CDR3 totals 14 residues. V lost 6 bases, J lost 4 bases, and 15 bases lay in between. CDR3 nucleotides: TGTGCCAGCAGCAGGCCGGACGGACTCACTGAAGCTTTCTTT. Its protein is CASSRPDGLTEAFF.

The rearrangement uses TRBV6-5 and TRBJ2-1, with D maybe TRBD2 (7 bases). The V and J ends lost 2 bases and 9 bases respectively, with 17 bases between them. Germline-derived CDR1 and CDR2 are MNHEY and SVGAGI. This CDR3 contains 15 residues. The CDR3 DNA follows: TGTGCCAGCAGTTACCGGGGGGCGAATGAAGGTGAGCAGTTCTTC. This codes for CASSYRGANEGEQFF.

Only one count was recorded for this clone. J is TRBJ2-7 and V is TRBV6-5; weak D call: TRBD2 (5 bases). V lost 5 bases to trimming and J lost 0 bases, with 11 bases between them. The germline gives CDR1 MNHEY, CDR2 SVGAGI. The CDR3 is 14 residues long. CDR3 sequence: CASSRTRSSYEQYF. CDR3 in DNA: TGTGCCAGCAGTCGAACTAGAAGCTCCTACGAGCAGTACTTC.

V and J are TRBV3-1 (or the pseudogene TRBV3-2) and TRBJ2-3; D possibly corresponds to TRBD2 (6 bases). V was trimmed by 0 bases and J by 2 bases, leaving 9 bases between them. Germline V lookup: CDR1 LGHDT, CDR2 YNNKEL (reference sequence). This CDR3 has 15 residues. CDR3 amino acids: CASSQDERVTDTQYF. The CDR3 DNA follows: TGTGCCAGCAGCCAAGATGAGCGGGTCACAGATACGCAGTATTTT.

The chain recombines TRBV3-1 (or the pseudogene TRBV3-2) with TRBJ2-5, with 11 bases that match TRBD1. V was pared by 3 bases and J by 4 bases, with 4 bases of the junction left unmatched. Germline V gene lookup returns CDR1 LGHDT and CDR2 YNNKEL (reference sequence). CDR3 length equals 15 residues. The CDR3 reads CASSQRTGGVETQYF. In nucleotides, the CDR3 is TGTGCCAGCAGCCAGAGGACAGGGGGCGTAGAGACCCAGTACTTC.

The V and J genes are TRBV5-4 and TRBJ2-7; TRBD1 is a possible D gene (7 bases). This CDR3 is 13 amino acids long. Germline V CDR1 and CDR2: SGHNT, YYREEE (reference sequence). The germline V and J ends were trimmed by 4 bases and 3 bases, with 11 bases remaining between them. The CDR3 reads CASSAGQSYEQYF. CDR3 DNA: TGTGCCAGCAGCGCGGGACAGAGCTACGAGCAGTACTTC. The full variable domain, its missing parts supplied by reference TRBV5-4 and TRBJ2-7, is ETGVTQSPTHLIKTRGQQVTLRCSSQSGHNTVSWYQQALGQGPQFIFQYYREEENGRGNFPPRFSGLQFPNYSSELNVNALELDDSALYLCASSAGQSYEQYFGPGTRLTVT.

The rearrangement uses TRBV14 and TRBJ1-2, with TRBD1 identical over 11 bases. Germline V gives CDR1 SGHDN, CDR2 FVKESK. Trimming took 5 bases from V and 8 from J; bases not matched to a gene: 13. The CDR3 has 16 amino acids. The CDR3 DNA sequence: TGTGCCAGCAGCGTCTCGGGGACAGGGGGTATTGGCGGCTACACCTTC. Translating gives CASSVSGTGGIGGYTF.

This clone is a singleton in its sample. Here the CDR3 reads CASSRPSGTGNYEQYF. CDR3 in DNA: TGTGCCAGCAGCCGCCCCTCTGGGACAGGGAACTACGAGCAGTACTTC. This chain links TRBV4-2 with TRBJ2-7; 9 nucleotides line up with TRBD1. Trimming took 4 bases from V and 3 from J; bases not matched to a gene: 10. The CDR3 runs 16 residues. From germline, CDR1 is LGHNA and CDR2 YNFKEQ.

The chain links TRBV5-1 to TRBJ2-3, with D maybe TRBD2 (5 bases). V was cut by 2 bases and J by 2 bases, with 12 bases left in between. Germline loops: CDR1 SGHRS, CDR2 YFSETQ. The CDR3 spans 15 residues. The CDR3 region has the DNA TGCGCCAGCAGCTTCGTAGGAGGAATCACAGATACGCAGTATTTT. Protein product: CASSFVGGITDTQYF.

The chain couples TRBV6-5 to TRBJ2-7; possibly TRBD1 for D (5 bases). CDR3 length: 13 residues. Germline assignment: CDR1 MNHEY and CDR2 SVGAGI. V was cut by 6 bases and J by 2 bases, with 11 bases left in between. The CDR3 DNA is TGTGCCAGCAGGGGGCTAGACCCCTACGAGCAGTACTTC. Its translation is CASRGLDPYEQYF.

V is TRBV11-2 and J is TRBJ2-1, with a weak D call TRBD2 (5 bases). The germline CDR1 and CDR2 sequences are SGHAT and FQNNGV. This CDR3 comprises 17 residues. V gave up 5 bases and J gave up 0 bases, with 17 bases separating them. CDR3: CASSPLLGRDSYNEQFF. The CDR3 region has the DNA TGTGCCAGCAGCCCCCTTTTAGGCCGGGACTCCTACAATGAGCAGTTCTTC. Filled out from reference TRBV11-2 and TRBJ2-1, the complete variable domain reads EAGVAQSPRYKIIEKRQSVAFWCNPISGHATLYWYQQILGQGPKLLIQFQNNGVVDDSQLPKDRFSAERLKGVDSTLKIQPAKLEDSAVYLCASSPLLGRDSYNEQFFGPGTRLTVL.

The chain couples TRBV5-5 to TRBJ1-6, with TRBD1 as a possible D gene (5 bases). Germline values: CDR1 SGHKS, CDR2 YYEKEE (reference sequence). CDR3 length equals 15 residues. Between the trimmed V and J ends, which lost 2 bases and 5 bases, there was a span of 11 bases. The DNA of the CDR3 is TGTGCCAGCAGCTTCGGCGGAGGGGATAATTCACCCCTCCACTTT. As protein: CASSFGGGDNSPLHF.

This clone has more than one count but fewer than ten. CDR3 bases: TGTGCCAGCAGTTTAGGAGGGGACCTCCCCTATGGCTACACCTTC. Encoded protein: CASSLGGDLPYGYTF. The chain uses TRBV28 and TRBJ1-2, with TRBD1 as a possible D gene (5 bases). V shed 2 bases and J shed 4 bases, with 14 bases lying between them. The length of the CDR3 is 15 residues. CDR1 MDHEN and CDR2 SYDVKM come from the germline V gene.

The V call is TRBV3-1 (or the pseudogene TRBV3-2), the J call TRBJ2-3, with 9 bases identical to TRBD2. Losses at the gene ends were 4 bases for V and 4 bases for J; bases not matched to a gene: 6. Germline V gene sequence: CDR1 LGHDT, CDR2 YNNKEL (reference sequence). The CDR3 covers 15 residues. The CDR3 DNA sequence: TGTGCCAGCAGCCCCCGGCGGGGGGGGTCAGATACGCAGTATTTT. Its protein is CASSPRRGGSDTQYF.

The chain is built from TRBV6-5 and TRBJ2-2; 7 nucleotides line up with TRBD2. The trim removed 6 bases at V and 6 bases at J, leaving 7 bases unmatched. Germline lookup yields CDR1 MNHEY and CDR2 SVGAGI. The CDR3 consists of 14 residues. The CDR3 region is CASRSGTTAGELFF. As DNA, the CDR3 is TGTGCCAGCAGATCCGGGACTACTGCCGGGGAGCTGTTTTTT.

The rearrangement uses TRBV7-2 and TRBJ2-5, with 12 bases matching TRBD2. This CDR3 has 15 amino acids. The V segment lost 5 bases and the J segment 9 bases; nucleotides outside the gene matches: 10. Germline V gene sequence: CDR1 SGHTA, CDR2 FQGNSA. The CDR3 loop reads CASSRTSGALGAQYF. In DNA, the CDR3 is TGTGCCAGCAGCCGGACTAGCGGGGCACTGGGGGCCCAGTACTTC.

The chain carries TRBV7-9 and TRBJ2-1; TRBD2 matches 15 bases. CDR1 and CDR2 from the germline V gene are SEHNR and FQNEAQ (reference sequence). The CDR3 loop spans 16 amino acids. J gave up 6 bases and V 4 bases, and 4 bases lay outside the gene matches. As DNA, the CDR3 is TGTGCCAGCAGCTGGCGGACTAGCGGGAGGGCCAATGAGCAGTTCTTC. Its protein is CASSWRTSGRANEQFF.

A word on this clone: Relative to the germline gene, one junction end is altered; a read error may explain this. This chain joins TRBV7-7 and TRBJ2-5; 11 positions agree with TRBD2. CDR3 length equals 15 residues. Germline assignment: CDR1 SSHAT and CDR2 FNYEAQ (reference sequence). DNA for the CDR3: TGTGCTAGCAGCCCGGGACTAGCGGTAGAAGAGACCCAGTACTTC. Its protein is CASSPGLAVEETQYF.